This T cell receptor beta chain comes out of a study of T cell clusters in autoimmune cytopenias. About the research overall: Healthy control donors averaged roughly 56 years of age, with a median of almost 60 years.

From germline, CDR1 is MNHNS and CDR2 SASEGT. This CDR3 region has 12 residues. Each sample's input was roughly 270 ng genomic DNA, 38,000 or so genome equivalents. Multiplex touch-down PCR amplified TRB using TRB-A and TRB-B pools in one tube. TCRdb reprocessed the multiplex PCR reads and reports one entry per CDR3 protein, with no DNA. Its clone listing holds 6,100 or so distinct CDR3 sequences. This sample also belongs to another study, concerning T cell repertoires in aging, cancer and after chemotherapy. Per that study: Healthy donor repertoires were recorded over several months to years and showed clear clonal overlap.

The rearrangement links TRBV6-1 to TRBJ1-1. Source material: peripheral blood. The TCR was taken from a human donor in good health. The CDR3: CASSGDGPEAFF.